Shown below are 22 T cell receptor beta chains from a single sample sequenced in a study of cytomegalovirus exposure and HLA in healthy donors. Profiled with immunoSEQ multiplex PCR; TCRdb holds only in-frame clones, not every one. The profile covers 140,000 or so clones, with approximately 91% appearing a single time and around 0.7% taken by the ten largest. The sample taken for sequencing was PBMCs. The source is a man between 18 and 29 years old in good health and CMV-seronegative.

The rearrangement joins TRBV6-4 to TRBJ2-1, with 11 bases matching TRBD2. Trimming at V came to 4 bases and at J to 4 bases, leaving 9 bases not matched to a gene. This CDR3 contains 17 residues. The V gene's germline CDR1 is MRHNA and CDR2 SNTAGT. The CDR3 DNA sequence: TGTGCCAGCAGTGCCAACCGACTAGCGGGACGTTACAATGAGCAGTTCTTC. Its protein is CASSANRLAGRYNEQFF.

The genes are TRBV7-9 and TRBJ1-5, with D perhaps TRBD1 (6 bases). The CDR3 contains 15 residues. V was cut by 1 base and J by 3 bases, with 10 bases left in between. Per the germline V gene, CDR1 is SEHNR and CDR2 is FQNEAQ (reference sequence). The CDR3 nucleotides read TGTGCCAGCAGCTTAGATGGGGGCCCCAATCAGCCCCAGCATTTT. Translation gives CASSLDGGPNQPQHF.

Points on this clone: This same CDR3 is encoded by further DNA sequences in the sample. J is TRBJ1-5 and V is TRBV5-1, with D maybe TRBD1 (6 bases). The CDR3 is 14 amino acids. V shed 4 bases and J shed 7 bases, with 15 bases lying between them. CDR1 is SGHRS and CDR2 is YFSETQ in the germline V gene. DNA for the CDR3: TGCGCCAGCAGCCTGGGGGGCGCCGGGCAGCCCCAGCATTTT. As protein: CASSLGGAGQPQHF. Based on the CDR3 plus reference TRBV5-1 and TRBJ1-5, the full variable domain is KAGVTQTPRYLIKTRGQQVTLSCSPISGHRSVSWYQQTPGQGLQFLFEYFSETQRNKGNFPGRFSGRQFSNSRSEMNVSTLELGDSALYLCASSLGGAGQPQHFGDGTRLSIL.

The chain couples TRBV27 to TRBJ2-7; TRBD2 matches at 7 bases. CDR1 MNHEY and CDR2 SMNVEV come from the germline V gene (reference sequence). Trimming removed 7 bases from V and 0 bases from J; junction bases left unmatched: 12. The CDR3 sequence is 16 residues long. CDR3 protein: CASIRGRGVYSYEQYV. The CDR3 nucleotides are TGTGCCAGCATTCGAGGACGGGGGGTTTACTCCTACGAGCAGTACGTC.

CDR3 loop: CASSVVRGGANTEAFF. CDR3 bases: TGTGCCAGCAGCGTAGTTAGGGGGGGAGCGAACACTGAAGCTTTCTTT. The chain joins TRBV9 to TRBJ1-1; possible D gene TRBD1, 6 bases. This CDR3 comprises 16 residues. The ends were cut back, 0 bases at V and 1 base at J, with 13 bases in the middle. The V gene's germline CDR1 is SGDLS and CDR2 YYNGEE. The full variable domain, in which reference TRBV9 and TRBJ1-1 provide the parts outside the CDR3, is DSGVTQTPKHLITATGQRVTLRCSPRSGDLSVYWYQQSLDQGLQFLIQYYNGEERAKGNILERFSAQQFPDLHSELNLSSLELGDSALYFCASSVVRGGANTEAFFGQGTRLTVV.

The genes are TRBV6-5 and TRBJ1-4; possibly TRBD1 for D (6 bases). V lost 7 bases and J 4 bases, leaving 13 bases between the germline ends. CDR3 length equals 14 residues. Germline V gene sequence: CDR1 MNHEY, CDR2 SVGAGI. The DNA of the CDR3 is TGTGCCAGCACCGAAGGACAGCATAATGAAAAACTGTTTTTT. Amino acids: CASTEGQHNEKLFF.

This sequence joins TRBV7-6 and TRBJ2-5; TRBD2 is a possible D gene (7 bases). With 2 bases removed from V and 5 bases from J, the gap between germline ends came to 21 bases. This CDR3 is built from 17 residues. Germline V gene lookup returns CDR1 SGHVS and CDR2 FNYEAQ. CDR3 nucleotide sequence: TGTGCCAGCAGCTTATCGGGGGGCTCATATTTTTGGGAGACCCAGTACTTC. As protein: CASSLSGGSYFWETQYF.

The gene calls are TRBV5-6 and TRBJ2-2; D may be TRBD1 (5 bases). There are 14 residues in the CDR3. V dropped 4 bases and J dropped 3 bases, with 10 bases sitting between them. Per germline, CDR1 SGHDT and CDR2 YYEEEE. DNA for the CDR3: TGTGCCAGCAGCGCTCAGGGATACACCGGGGAGCTGTTTTTT. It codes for CASSAQGYTGELFF. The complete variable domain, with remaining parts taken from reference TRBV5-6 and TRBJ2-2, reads DAGVTQSPTHLIKTRGQQVTLRCSPKSGHDTVSWYQQALGQGPQFIFQYYEEEERQRGNFPDRFSGHQFPNYSSELNVNALLLGDSALYLCASSAQGYTGELFFGEGSRLTVL.

In nucleotides, the CDR3 is TGTGCCAGCAGCCGACTGATCGACACCGGGGAGCTGTTTTTT. Translating it yields CASSRLIDTGELFF. The chain employs TRBV9 and TRBJ2-2; the D is unclear. The CDR3 extends over 14 amino acids. Trimming took off 4 bases at V and 3 bases at J, with 10 bases between the two ends. Germline CDR1 is SGDLS and CDR2 is YYNGEE.

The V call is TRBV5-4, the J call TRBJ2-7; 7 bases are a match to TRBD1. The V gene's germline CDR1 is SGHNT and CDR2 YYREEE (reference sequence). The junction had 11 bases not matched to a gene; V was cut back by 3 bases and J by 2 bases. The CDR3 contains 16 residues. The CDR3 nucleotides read TGTGCCAGCAGCTCAGGGAAGGGGGCCCGACCCTACGAGCAGTACTTC. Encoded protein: CASSSGKGARPYEQYF. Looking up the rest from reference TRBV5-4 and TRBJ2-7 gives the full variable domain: ETGVTQSPTHLIKTRGQQVTLRCSSQSGHNTVSWYQQALGQGPQFIFQYYREEENGRGNFPPRFSGLQFPNYSSELNVNALELDDSALYLCASSSGKGARPYEQYFGPGTRLTVT.

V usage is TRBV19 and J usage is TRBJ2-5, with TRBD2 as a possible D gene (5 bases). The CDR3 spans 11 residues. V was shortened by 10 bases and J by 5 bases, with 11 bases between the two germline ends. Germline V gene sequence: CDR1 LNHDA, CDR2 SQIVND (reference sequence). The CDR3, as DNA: TGTGCCACTCTTAGAGGGGAGACCCAGTACTTC. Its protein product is CATLRGETQYF. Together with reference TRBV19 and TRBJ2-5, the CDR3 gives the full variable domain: DGGITQSPKYLFRKEGQNVTLSCEQNLNHDAMYWYRQDPGQGLRLIYYSQIVNDFQKGDIAEGYSVSREKKESFPLTVTSAQKNPTAFYLCATLRGETQYFGPGTRLLVL.

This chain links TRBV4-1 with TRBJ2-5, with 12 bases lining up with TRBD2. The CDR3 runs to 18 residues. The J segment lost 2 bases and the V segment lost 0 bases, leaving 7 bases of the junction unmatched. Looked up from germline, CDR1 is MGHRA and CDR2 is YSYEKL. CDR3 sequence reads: CASSQEPSGGASQETQYF. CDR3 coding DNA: TGCGCCAGCAGCCAAGAGCCTAGCGGGGGGGCCTCTCAAGAGACCCAGTACTTC.

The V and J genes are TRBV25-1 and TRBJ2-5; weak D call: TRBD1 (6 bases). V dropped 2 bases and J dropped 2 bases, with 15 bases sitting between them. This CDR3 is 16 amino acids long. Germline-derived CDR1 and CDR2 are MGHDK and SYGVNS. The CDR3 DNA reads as TGTGCCAGCAGTGAAGCTCACAGGGTGATACAAGAGACCCAGTACTTC. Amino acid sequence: CASSEAHRVIQETQYF.

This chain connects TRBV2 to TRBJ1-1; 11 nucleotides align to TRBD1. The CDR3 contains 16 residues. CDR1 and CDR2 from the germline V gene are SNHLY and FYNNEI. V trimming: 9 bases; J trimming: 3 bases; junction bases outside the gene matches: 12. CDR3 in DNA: TGTGCCAGAACAGGACAGGGGGCGATAGTGGACACTGAAGCTTTCTTT. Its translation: CARTGQGAIVDTEAFF.

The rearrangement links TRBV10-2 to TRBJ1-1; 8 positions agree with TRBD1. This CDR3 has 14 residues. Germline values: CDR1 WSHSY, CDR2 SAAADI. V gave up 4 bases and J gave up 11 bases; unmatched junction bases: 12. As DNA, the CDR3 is TGCGCCAGCAGTGCGGACAGGGTTGGCGCTGGGGCTTTCTTT. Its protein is CASSADRVGAGAFF.

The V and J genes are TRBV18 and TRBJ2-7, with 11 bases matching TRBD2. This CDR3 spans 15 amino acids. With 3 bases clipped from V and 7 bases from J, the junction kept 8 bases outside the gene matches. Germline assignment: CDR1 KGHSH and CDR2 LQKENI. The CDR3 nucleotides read TGTGCCAGCTCACCCGGGACTAGCGGAGGCGGGGAGCAGTACGTC. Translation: CASSPGTSGGGEQYV.

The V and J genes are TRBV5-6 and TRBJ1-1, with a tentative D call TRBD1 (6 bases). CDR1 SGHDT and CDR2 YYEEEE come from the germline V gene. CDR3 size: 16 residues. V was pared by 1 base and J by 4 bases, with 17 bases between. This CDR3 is CASSLKGGTRSTEAFF. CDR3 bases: TGTGCCAGCAGCTTGAAGGGGGGGACGAGGTCCACTGAAGCTTTCTTT.

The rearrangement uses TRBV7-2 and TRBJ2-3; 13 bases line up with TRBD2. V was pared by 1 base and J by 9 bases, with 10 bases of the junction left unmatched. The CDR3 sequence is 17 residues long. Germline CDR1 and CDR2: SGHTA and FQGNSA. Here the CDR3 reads CASSLDSRLAGGGTQYF. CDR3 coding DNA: TGTGCCAGCAGCTTAGATAGTCGACTAGCGGGGGGCGGAACGCAGTATTTT.

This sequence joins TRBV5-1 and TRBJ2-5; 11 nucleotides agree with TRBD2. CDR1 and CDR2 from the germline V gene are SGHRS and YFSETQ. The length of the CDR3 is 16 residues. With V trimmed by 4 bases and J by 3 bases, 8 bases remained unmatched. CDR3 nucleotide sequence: TGCGCCAGCAGCCCGACCCTGACTAGCGGGGAAGAGACCCAGTACTTC. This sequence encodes CASSPTLTSGEETQYF.

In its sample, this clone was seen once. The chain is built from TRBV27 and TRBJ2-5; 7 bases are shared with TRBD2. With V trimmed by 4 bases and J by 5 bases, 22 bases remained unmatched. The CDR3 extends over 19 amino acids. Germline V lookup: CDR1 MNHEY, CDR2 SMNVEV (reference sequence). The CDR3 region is CASSSYMVTVSSGKETQYF. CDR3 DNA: TGTGCCAGCAGTTCATACATGGTTACCGTGTCAAGCGGGAAGGAGACCCAGTACTTC.

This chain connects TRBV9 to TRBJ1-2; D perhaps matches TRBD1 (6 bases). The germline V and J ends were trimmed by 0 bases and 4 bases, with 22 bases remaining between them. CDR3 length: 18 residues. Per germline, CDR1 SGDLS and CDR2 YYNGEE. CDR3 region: CASSVEGEGARFGYGYTF. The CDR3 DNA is TGTGCCAGCAGCGTAGAGGGGGAGGGCGCCCGTTTCGGCTATGGCTACACCTTC. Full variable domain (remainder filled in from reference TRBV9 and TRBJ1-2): DSGVTQTPKHLITATGQRVTLRCSPRSGDLSVYWYQQSLDQGLQFLIQYYNGEERAKGNILERFSAQQFPDLHSELNLSSLELGDSALYFCASSVEGEGARFGYGYTFGSGTRLTVV.

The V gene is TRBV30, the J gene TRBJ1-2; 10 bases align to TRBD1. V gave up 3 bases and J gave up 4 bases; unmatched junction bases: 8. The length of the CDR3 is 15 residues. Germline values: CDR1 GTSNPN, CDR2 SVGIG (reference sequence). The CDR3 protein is CAWSGRDRGFYGYTF. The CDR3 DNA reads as TGTGCCTGGAGCGGTAGGGACAGGGGTTTCTATGGCTACACCTTC.